The entry below describes one T cell receptor beta chain. Its specificity is not known. J gave up 6 bases and V 3 bases, and 5 bases lay outside the gene matches. CDR3 size: 14 residues. CDR1 MNHEY and CDR2 SMNVEV come from the germline V gene (reference sequence). The sample belongs to a study of shared clonotypes between healthy human individuals. General study results and limits: Memory subsets had estimated richness that was generally smaller than that of naive subsets. Clonotypes not shared had lower generation probabilities than those common to all four donors.

CD8 cells classed as naive were CD45RO-negative and positively selected for CCR7, excluding terminally differentiated effector memory CD45RA+ cells. Every donor, a Caucasian adult, lived in Nashville, Tennessee. Sorted-subset replicate PCRs used about 0.2 ug of genomic DNA. This amount corresponded to tens of thousands of T cell genomes. Method: immunoSEQ multiplex PCR; TCRdb's copy keeps in-frame clones and lacks some. Among about 800,000 clones, approximately 96% were seen once, and the ten largest hold less than 0.25%. This clonotype was sampled from a man aged 25-45 years in good health. This chain links TRBV27 with TRBJ1-5; 7 bases match TRBD1. The sequenced sample was naive CD8+ T cells sorted from blood. The CDR3 protein is CASSLGQGVQPQHF. CDR3 DNA sequence: TGTGCCAGCAGTTTGGGGCAGGGGGTTCAGCCCCAGCATTTT.